The 25 T cell receptor beta chains reported below all come from one sample, sequenced in a study of blood T cell repertoires in COVID-19. Sequencing was performed with immunoSEQ multiplex PCR; in TCRdb, only in-frame clones are kept and a portion is missing. The repertoire holds 140,000 to 150,000 clones, with 80% to 85% as singletons. Sequencing input: PBMCs or T cells enriched from blood (not recorded which). Receptors originate from a woman aged 50 to 65 who had been exposed to COVID-19.

This chain links TRBV9 with TRBJ1-3, with D perhaps matching TRBD1 (5 bases). This CDR3 is 14 amino acids long. With 2 bases removed from V and 4 bases from J, the gap between germline ends came to 10 bases. CDR1 is SGDLS, CDR2 YYNGEE, per germline. Written as DNA, the CDR3 is TGTGCCAGCAGCGTCAGGGAATCAGGAAACACCATATATTTT. This codes for CASSVRESGNTIYF.

The chain has TRBV27 and TRBJ1-1, with D maybe TRBD1 (6 bases). The ends were cut back, 4 bases at V and 0 bases at J, with 18 bases in the middle. The CDR3 totals 17 residues. CDR1 and CDR2 from the germline V gene are MNHEY and SMNVEV (reference sequence). CDR3 coding DNA: TGTGCCAGCAGTTCACCGCTCAGGGGCCTCATGAACACTGAAGCTTTCTTT. Encoded protein: CASSSPLRGLMNTEAFF.

V and J are TRBV7-8 and TRBJ1-2; a possible D gene is TRBD1 (5 bases). Germline loops: CDR1 SGHVS, CDR2 FQNEAQ. V lost 6 bases to trimming and J lost 3 bases, with 17 bases between them. The CDR3 length is 15 residues. CDR3 loop: CASSFGGIVDYGYTF. The CDR3 nucleotides read TGTGCCAGCAGTTTTGGGGGGATCGTGGACTATGGCTACACCTTC.

The chain uses TRBV18 and TRBJ1-4; TRBD1 aligns across 7 bases. Germline values: CDR1 KGHSH, CDR2 LQKENI. CDR3 size: 15 residues. J lost 3 bases, V lost 3 bases, and 4 bases had no gene match. The CDR3 bases are TGTGCCAGCTCACCGAAGACAGGGCCTAATGAAAAACTGTTTTTT. Protein sequence: CASSPKTGPNEKLFF. The full variable domain, completed using reference TRBV18 and TRBJ1-4, is NAGVMQNPRHLVRRRGQEARLRCSPMKGHSHVYWYRQLPEEGLKFMVYLQKENIIDESGMPKERFSAEFPKEGPSILRIQQVVRGDSAAYFCASSPKTGPNEKLFFGSGTQLSVL.

The V call is TRBV12-5, the J call TRBJ1-4; 7 bases align to TRBD1. The CDR3 runs 15 residues. CDR1 is LGHNT, CDR2 FRNRAP, per germline. Unmatched junction bases numbered 6, after V lost 4 bases and J lost 4 bases. The CDR3 DNA follows: TGTGCTAGTGGTTCGGGGACAGTCCTTAATGAAAAACTGTTTTTT. It encodes CASGSGTVLNEKLFF.

The genes are TRBV10-2 and TRBJ1-1, with D unclear. This CDR3 spans 14 amino acids. Germline CDR1 reads WSHSY; CDR2 reads SAAADI. The V end lost 4 bases, the J end lost 6 bases, and 15 bases lay between the germline ends. The CDR3 here is CASSGTLPGAEAFF. The DNA of the CDR3 is TGCGCCAGCAGTGGGACTCTCCCAGGCGCTGAAGCTTTCTTT.

This clone has only a few counts. This chain uses TRBV5-4 with TRBJ2-7, with 8 bases lining up with TRBD1. Germline assignment: CDR1 SGHNT and CDR2 YYREEE (reference sequence). The CDR3 totals 14 residues. V trimming: 4 bases; J trimming: 4 bases; junction bases outside the gene matches: 7. DNA of the CDR3: TGTGCCAGCAGCCCCACAGGGGGTGGTTACGAGCAGTACTTC. It specifies CASSPTGGGYEQYF.

V and J are TRBV18 and TRBJ2-5; 9 bases map to TRBD2. The germline V gene has CDR1 KGHSH and CDR2 LQKENI. This CDR3 comprises 15 residues. Unmatched junction bases numbered 7, after V lost 3 bases and J lost 5 bases. This chain's CDR3 is CASSPQASGAETQYF. The CDR3 bases are TGTGCCAGCTCACCTCAGGCTAGCGGGGCGGAGACCCAGTACTTC.

The chain uses TRBV3-1 (or the pseudogene TRBV3-2) and TRBJ2-7; 11 bases map to TRBD1. Germline CDR1 is LGHDT and CDR2 is YNNKEL (reference sequence). V was pared by 3 bases and J by 6 bases, with 4 bases of the junction left unmatched. The CDR3 is 14 residues long. The CDR3 nucleotides read TGTGCCAGCAGCCAGGGGACAGGGGGAGTCGAGCAGTACTTC. Residues: CASSQGTGGVEQYF.

The DNA for the CDR3 is TGTGCCAGCAGCTTGGGGGGGACTACCAATCAGCCCCAGCATTTT. Encoded protein: CASSLGGTTNQPQHF. This sequence joins TRBV7-9 and TRBJ1-5; D is possibly TRBD1 (5 bases). The CDR3 spans 15 residues. CDR1 and CDR2 from the germline V gene are SEHNR and FQNEAQ (reference sequence). V was cut by 3 bases and J by 3 bases, with 12 bases left in between.

The rearrangement uses TRBV14 and TRBJ2-5; possible D gene TRBD1, 5 bases. Trimming left V 4 bases short and J 4 bases short, with 16 bases between. Germline V gene lookup returns CDR1 SGHDN and CDR2 FVKESK. The CDR3 extends over 15 amino acids. The CDR3 loop reads CASSLYERGGETQYF. CDR3 DNA sequence: TGTGCCAGCAGCCTATATGAAAGGGGCGGAGAGACCCAGTACTTC. The variable domain in full, with the rest retrieved from reference TRBV14 and TRBJ2-5, is EAGVTQFPSHSVIEKGQTVTLRCDPISGHDNLYWYRRVMGKEIKFLLHFVKESKQDESGMPNNRFLAERTGGTYSTLKVQPAELEDSGVYFCASSLYERGGETQYFGPGTRLLVL.

The rearrangement uses TRBV11-2 and TRBJ2-1, with 8 bases identical to TRBD1. The CDR3 extends over 16 amino acids. Germline CDR1 and CDR2: SGHAT and FQNNGV. J lost 2 bases, V lost 1 base, and 4 bases had no gene match. The CDR3 DNA is TGTGCCAGCAGCTTAGGTCCGGACAGGGCCTACAATGAGCAGTTCTTC. The encoded protein is CASSLGPDRAYNEQFF.

This clone was found many times. The rearrangement uses TRBV12-3 or TRBV12-4 and TRBJ2-1; 7 positions match TRBD2. CDR3 length equals 13 residues. With 3 bases clipped from V and 4 bases from J, the junction kept 0 bases outside the gene matches. The CDR3 sequence: CASSLREYNEQFF. In DNA, the CDR3 is TGTGCCAGCAGTTTGCGGGAGTACAATGAGCAGTTCTTC.

V usage is TRBV9 and J usage is TRBJ2-3; D not resolved. The CDR3 runs to 13 residues. The V end lost 0 bases, the J end lost 1 base, and 3 bases lay between the germline ends. Looked up from germline, CDR1 is SGDLS and CDR2 is YYNGEE. The CDR3 DNA reads TGTGCCAGCAGCGTAGCTGGCACAGATACGCAGTATTTT. Encoded protein: CASSVAGTDTQYF.

This clone was observed a few times. This chain joins TRBV7-2 and TRBJ2-2; 8 bases are a match to TRBD1. Trimming cost V 6 bases and J 5 bases; bases outside gene matches: 5. The CDR3 totals 14 residues. Germline lookup yields CDR1 SGHTA and CDR2 FQGNSA. The CDR3, as DNA: TGTGCCAGCAGATACAGGGGGAAGACCGGGGAGCTGTTTTTT. Amino acids: CASRYRGKTGELFF.

The gene calls are TRBV5-6 and TRBJ2-7; the match to TRBD1 covers 8 bases. From germline, CDR1 is SGHDT and CDR2 YYEEEE. The V and J ends lost 0 bases and 3 bases, in that order; junction bases with no gene match: 2. CDR3 length equals 14 residues. The CDR3 region has the DNA TGTGCCAGCAGCTTGGGGACAGGGAACTACGAGCAGTACTTC. Amino acids: CASSLGTGNYEQYF.

This clone came up once. V is TRBV10-2 and J is TRBJ1-2, with TRBD1 as a possible D gene (5 bases). The CDR3 is 15 amino acids. In germline, CDR1 is WSHSY, CDR2 SAAADI. V lost 3 bases and J lost 4, with 15 bases in between. The CDR3 protein is CASSDKGFASYGYTF. The CDR3 region has the DNA TGCGCCAGCAGTGATAAGGGGTTCGCGAGCTATGGCTACACCTTC.

The rearrangement joins TRBV12-3 or TRBV12-4 to TRBJ1-2; no reliable D call. The V end lost 8 bases, the J end lost 2 bases, and 12 bases lay between the germline ends. The CDR3 is made up of 13 amino acids. This CDR3 reads CASRAPQNYGYTF. For the CDR3, the DNA is TGTGCCAGCCGAGCTCCTCAAAACTATGGCTACACCTTC.

The chain couples TRBV15 to TRBJ2-6; 10 bases fit TRBD1. CDR1 and CDR2 (germline): LNHNV, YYDKDF (reference sequence). This CDR3 comprises 17 residues. V trimming: 5 bases; J trimming: 4 bases; junction bases outside the gene matches: 8. The CDR3 nucleotides are TGTGCCACCAGCGACCGGGACAGGGGATCCGGGGCCAACGTCCTGACTTTC. It codes for CATSDRDRGSGANVLTF. The full variable domain, its missing parts supplied by reference TRBV15 and TRBJ2-6, is DAMVIQNPRYQVTQFGKPVTLSCSQTLNHNVMYWYQQKSSQAPKLLFHYYDKDFNNEADTPDNFQSRRPNTSFCFLDIRSPGLGDTAMYLCATSDRDRGSGANVLTFGAGSRLTVL.

The V call is TRBV3-1 (or the pseudogene TRBV3-2), the J call TRBJ2-3; TRBD2 agrees at 8 bases. The CDR3 runs to 18 residues. With 1 base clipped from V and 1 base from J, the junction kept 10 bases outside the gene matches. From germline, CDR1 is LGHDT and CDR2 YNNKEL (reference sequence). The CDR3 DNA reads as TGTGCCAGCAGCCAAGCGCCCCCTTGGCGGGGGGGCACAGATACGCAGTATTTT. Translated, it gives CASSQAPPWRGGTDTQYF.

The CDR3 here is CASSPGTATYEQYF. DNA of the CDR3: TGTGCCAGCAGCCCCGGGACAGCAACCTACGAGCAGTACTTC. The rearrangement joins TRBV7-2 to TRBJ2-7, with TRBD1 identical over 7 bases. The J segment lost 2 bases and the V segment lost 5 bases, leaving 6 bases of the junction unmatched. The V gene's germline CDR1 is SGHTA and CDR2 FQGNSA. The CDR3 length is 14 residues.

This clone was seen just once. This chain connects TRBV11-2 to TRBJ2-7, with D possibly TRBD2 on 7 matching bases. CDR1 and CDR2 (germline): SGHAT, FQNNGV. CDR3 length: 12 residues. The V and J ends lost 6 bases and 5 bases respectively, with 11 bases between them. CDR3 sequence reads: CASRYGGHEQYF. The DNA for the CDR3 is TGTGCCAGCAGATACGGGGGGCACGAGCAGTACTTC.

This clone was counted once. The gene calls are TRBV7-8 and TRBJ2-5; 10 bases fit TRBD1. CDR3 length: 15 amino acids. The germline gives CDR1 SGHVS, CDR2 FQNEAQ. After removal of 8 bases from V and 4 bases from J, the junction contained 10 bases not matched to a gene. The CDR3 DNA follows: TGTGCCAGCGGTAGACAGGGGGCCAAGGGAGAGACCCAGTACTTC. It specifies CASGRQGAKGETQYF. The full variable domain, its missing parts supplied by reference TRBV7-8 and TRBJ2-5, is GAGVSQSPRYKVAKRGQDVALRCDPISGHVSLFWYQQALGQGPEFLTYFQNEAQLDKSGLPSDRFFAERPEGSVSTLKIQRTQQEDSAVYLCASGRQGAKGETQYFGPGTRLLVL.

The chain links TRBV20-1 to TRBJ2-2; no firm D call. The germline V gene has CDR1 DFQATT and CDR2 SNEGSKA (reference sequence). The V gene lost 3 bases and the J gene lost 4 bases, with 15 bases spanning the gap. CDR3 length: 15 residues. The chain's CDR3 is CSASDSRVGTGELFF. For the CDR3, the DNA is TGCAGTGCTAGTGACTCCCGGGTCGGCACCGGGGAGCTGTTTTTT.

This clone was seen a few times. The chain employs TRBV30 and TRBJ2-3; 15 bases are shared with TRBD2. The J segment lost 4 bases and the V segment lost 2 bases, leaving 7 bases of the junction unmatched. Per the germline V gene, CDR1 is GTSNPN and CDR2 is SVGIG (reference sequence). The CDR3 contains 17 residues. The CDR3 sequence: CAWSNQGTSGGPDTQYF. The CDR3 DNA follows: TGTGCCTGGAGTAATCAAGGGACTAGCGGGGGGCCAGATACGCAGTATTTT.